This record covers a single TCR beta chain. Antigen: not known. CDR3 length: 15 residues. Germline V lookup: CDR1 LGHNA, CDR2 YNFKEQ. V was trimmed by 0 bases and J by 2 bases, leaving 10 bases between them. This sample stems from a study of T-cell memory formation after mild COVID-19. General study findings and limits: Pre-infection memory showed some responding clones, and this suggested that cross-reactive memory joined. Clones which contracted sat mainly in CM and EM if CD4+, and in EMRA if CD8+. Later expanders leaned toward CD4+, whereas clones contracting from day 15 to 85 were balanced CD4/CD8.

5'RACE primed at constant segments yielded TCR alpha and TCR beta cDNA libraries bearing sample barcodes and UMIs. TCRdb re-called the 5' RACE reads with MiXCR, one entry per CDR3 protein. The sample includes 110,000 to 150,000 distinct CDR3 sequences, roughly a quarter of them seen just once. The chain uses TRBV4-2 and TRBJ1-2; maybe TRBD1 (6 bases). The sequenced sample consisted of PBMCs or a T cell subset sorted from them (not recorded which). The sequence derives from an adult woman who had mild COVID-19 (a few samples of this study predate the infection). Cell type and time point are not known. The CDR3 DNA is TGTGCCAGCAGCCAAGAGGACAGCCAGAACTATGGCTACACCTTC. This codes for CASSQEDSQNYGYTF.